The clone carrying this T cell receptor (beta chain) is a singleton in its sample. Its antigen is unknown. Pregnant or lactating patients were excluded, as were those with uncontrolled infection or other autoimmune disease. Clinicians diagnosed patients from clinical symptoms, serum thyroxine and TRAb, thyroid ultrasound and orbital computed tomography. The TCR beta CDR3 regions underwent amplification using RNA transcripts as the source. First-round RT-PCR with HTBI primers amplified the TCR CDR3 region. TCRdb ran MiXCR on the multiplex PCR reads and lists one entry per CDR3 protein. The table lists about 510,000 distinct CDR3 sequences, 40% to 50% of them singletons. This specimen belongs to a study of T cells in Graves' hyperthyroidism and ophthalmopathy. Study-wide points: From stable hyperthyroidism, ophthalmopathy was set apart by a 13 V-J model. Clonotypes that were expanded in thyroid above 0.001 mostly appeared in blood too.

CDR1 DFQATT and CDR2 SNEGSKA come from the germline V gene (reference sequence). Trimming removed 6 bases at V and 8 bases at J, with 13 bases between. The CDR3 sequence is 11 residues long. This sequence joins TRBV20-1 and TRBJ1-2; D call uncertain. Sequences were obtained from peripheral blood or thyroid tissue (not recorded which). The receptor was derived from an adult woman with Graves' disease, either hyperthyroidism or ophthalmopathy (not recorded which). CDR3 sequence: CSARPLGGYTF. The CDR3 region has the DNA TGCAGTGCGCGACCACTTGGGGGCTACACCTTC.